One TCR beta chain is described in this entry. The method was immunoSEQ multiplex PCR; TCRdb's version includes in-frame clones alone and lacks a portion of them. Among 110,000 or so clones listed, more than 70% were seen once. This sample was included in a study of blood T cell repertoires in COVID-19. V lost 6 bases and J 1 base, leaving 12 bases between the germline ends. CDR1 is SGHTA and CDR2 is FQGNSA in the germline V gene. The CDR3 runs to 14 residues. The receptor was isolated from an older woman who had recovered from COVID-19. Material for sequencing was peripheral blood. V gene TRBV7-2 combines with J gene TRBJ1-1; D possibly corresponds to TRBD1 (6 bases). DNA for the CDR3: TGTGCCAGCAGATACAGGGTCAGGAACACTGAAGCTTTCTTT. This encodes CASRYRVRNTEAFF. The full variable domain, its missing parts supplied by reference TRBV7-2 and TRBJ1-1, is GAGVSQSPSNKVTEKGKDVELRCDPISGHTALYWYRQSLGQGLEFLIYFQGNSAPDKSGLPSDRFSAERTGGSVSTLTIQRTQQEDSAVYLCASRYRVRNTEAFFGQGTRLTVV.